Listed below are T cell receptor beta chains from one sample, sequenced in a study of regulatory T cells in long-lasting Graves disease. TCRdb passed the multiplex PCR reads through MiXCR, listing each CDR3 protein once. The sample lists 310,000 or so distinct CDR3 sequences, about 20% occurring once. The sample in question was peripheral blood mononuclear cells (PBMCs), obtained when the disease was refractory, from a patient treated with antithyroid drugs. The receptor set was obtained from a female donor with Graves disease. Both conserved end residues are part of each CDR3. A D gene is named only where the DNA matches it firmly. The size field is filled for only some rows; it gives once, few, many or a size class.

>TRBD1|TRBV7-9|TRBJ2-7|NA
TGTGCCAGCAGCATAGGGGGCAACTACCACGAGCAGTACTTC
CASSIGGNYHEQYF
>NA|TRBV7-8|TRBJ1-4|many
TGTGCCAGCAGCTTGGGGTCAACTAATGAAAAACTGTTTTTT
CASSLGSTNEKLFF
>NA|TRBV30|TRBJ2-2|NA
TGTGCCTGGAGTGTACGGACACTGAACACCGGGGAGCTGTTTTTT
CAWSVRTLNTGELFF
>TRBD2|TRBV3-1|TRBJ2-1|NA
TGTGCCAGCAGCCAGCACTCGGGAACTAGCGGGCGGAAAATCTACAATGAGCAGTTCTTC
CASSQHSGTSGRKIYNEQFF
>TRBD1|TRBV27|TRBJ1-6|many
TGTGCCAGCAGTTTATCCGGACAGGGGACAAATTCACCCCTCCACTTT
CASSLSGQGTNSPLHF
>NA|TRBV7-9|TRBJ1-6|NA
TGTGCCAGCAGCTTAGCGCTTATGGAAGACCAAAATTCACCCCTCCACTTT
CASSLALMEDQNSPLHF
>TRBD2|TRBV13|TRBJ2-4|few
TGTGCCAGCAGCTTAGGGGGGACTAGCGGGAGGGCCTCCAAAAACATTCAGTACTTC
CASSLGGTSGRASKNIQYF
>NA|TRBV6-1|TRBJ1-4|NA
TGTGCCAGCAGTCGGGAGGGGCCTCCTAATGAAAAACTGTTTTTT
CASSREGPPNEKLFF
>NA|TRBV2|TRBJ2-7|many
TGTGCCAGCAATACGCAGGGGAGCGGCGAGCAGTACTTC
CASNTQGSGEQYF
>NA|TRBV15|TRBJ1-1|many
TGTGCCACCAGCAGAGTGGGTGGACGGAAGAACACTGAAGCTTTCTTT
CATSRVGGRKNTEAFF
>NA|TRBV6-5|TRBJ1-5|few
TGTGCCAGCAGTTACACCCCTTGGCAGCCCCAGCATTTT
CASSYTPWQPQHF
>NA|TRBV2|TRBJ2-5|many
TGTGCCAGCAGTATGGAGACCCAGTACTTC
CASSMETQYF
>NA|TRBV18|TRBJ2-5|NA
TGTGCCAGCTCAGTCGGACAAGAGACCCAGTACTTC
CASSVGQETQYF
>TRBD1|TRBV5-1|TRBJ2-7|NA
TGCGCCAGCAGCTCGACAGGGGTCGACTTCCACGAGCAGTACTTC
CASSSTGVDFHEQYF
>NA|TRBV7-2|TRBJ1-1|NA
TGTGCCAGCAGCTTTGTAGGGGCAATGCGCACTGAAGCTTTCTTT
CASSFVGAMRTEAFF
>NA|TRBV18|TRBJ2-5|many
TGTGCCAGCTCACCCCTAGGGATCCCAGAGACCCAGTACTTC
CASSPLGIPETQYF
>NA|TRBV2|TRBJ1-2|many
TGTGCCAGCAGTGTAAGCGGGAGGGTCTATGGCTACACCTTC
CASSVSGRVYGYTF
>TRBD1|TRBV19|TRBJ1-5|many
TGTGCCAGTAGTAGGGGACAGTCAACTAGCAATCAGCCCCAGCATTTT
CASSRGQSTSNQPQHF
>NA|TRBV2|TRBJ2-5|many
TGTGCCAGCAGCCTTAACCAAGAGACCCAGTACTTC
CASSLNQETQYF
>NA|TRBV29-1|TRBJ1-4|many
TGCAGCGTTGAAGTGGTGGGGAGCGATGAAAAACTGTTTTTT
CSVEVVGSDEKLFF